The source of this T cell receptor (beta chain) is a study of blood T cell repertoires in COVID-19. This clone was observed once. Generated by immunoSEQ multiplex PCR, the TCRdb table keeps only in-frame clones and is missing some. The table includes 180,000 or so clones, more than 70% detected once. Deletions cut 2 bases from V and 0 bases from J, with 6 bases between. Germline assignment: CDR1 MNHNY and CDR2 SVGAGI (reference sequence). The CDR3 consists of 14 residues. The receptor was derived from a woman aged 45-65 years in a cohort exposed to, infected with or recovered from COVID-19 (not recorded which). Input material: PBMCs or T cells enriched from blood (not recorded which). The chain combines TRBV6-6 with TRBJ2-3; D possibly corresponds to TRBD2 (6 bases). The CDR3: CASSYSGSTDTQYF. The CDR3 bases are TGTGCCAGCAGTTACAGCGGGAGCACAGATACGCAGTATTTT.